The clone carrying this T cell receptor (beta chain) came up a few times. The antigen is undetermined. Isolated RNA was reverse transcribed in full, so expressed TCRB transcripts were sequenced. Assay used: immunoSEQ multiplex PCR; TCRdb lists only in-frame clones, some missing. The sample yields about 740,000 clones, roughly 13% seen once. Purity of each sorted population was above 95%. V shed 3 bases and J shed 6 bases, with 11 bases lying between them. The V gene's germline CDR1 is WNHNN and CDR2 SYGVQD (reference sequence). CDR3 size: 14 residues. The sample comes from a study of beta chain features in type 1 diabetes. Across the study: The study examined around 100 million sorted cells across all samples. The study's findings and limits: All four CD4+ subsets of Type 1 diabetes patients contained TCRB CDR3s that were moderately but significantly shorter. Resolution of whether HLA type affects TCRB rearrangement was not achieved here. Individuals with type 1 diabetes displayed fewer insertions and more deletions at VDJ junctions.

The material sequenced was naive CD4+ T cells from blood. The clonotype originates from a man in his late teens or twenties with type 1 diabetes. The chain uses TRBV10-1 and TRBJ1-4; D ambiguous. CDR3 nucleotide sequence: TGCGCCAGCAGTGACGTTAACGAGGATGAAAAACTGTTTTTT. Protein sequence: CASSDVNEDEKLFF.